The next 31 T cell receptor beta chains were all read from a single sample in a study of PD-1 blockade in mismatch repair-deficient tumors. Assay: immunoSEQ multiplex PCR; the TCRdb copy retains only in-frame clones and omits some. The sample contains roughly 120,000 clones, about 83% of which appear only once. The sequencing here drew on peripheral blood, taken 60 weeks after starting pembrolizumab. These receptor sequences come from an adult with mismatch repair-deficient cancer.

The chain links TRBV27 to TRBJ2-3; D gene uncertain. Germline V CDR1 and CDR2: MNHEY, SMNVEV (reference sequence). This CDR3 region has 14 residues. Trimming took 5 bases from V and 4 from J, leaving 13 bases between them. The CDR3: CASSPQGRADTQYF. DNA for the CDR3: TGTGCCAGCAGTCCCCAAGGAAGGGCAGATACGCAGTATTTT.

The chain joins TRBV28 to TRBJ1-4, with 12 bases lining up with TRBD1. CDR3 size: 16 residues. CDR1 MDHEN and CDR2 SYDVKM come from the germline V gene. V lost 8 bases, J lost 7 bases, and 11 bases stayed unmatched. The CDR3 loop reads CASSSRDRGQGEKLFF. DNA of the CDR3: TGTGCCAGCTCATCCCGGGACAGGGGGCAGGGTGAAAAACTGTTTTTT.

This clone was seen more than once but under ten times. V and J are TRBV5-1 and TRBJ1-5; no definite D call. V was shortened by 3 bases and J by 7 bases, with 14 bases between the two germline ends. In germline, CDR1 is SGHRS, CDR2 YFSETQ. This CDR3 contains 14 residues. The CDR3 sequence is CASSSMGGGQPQHF. Here the CDR3 DNA reads TGCGCCAGCAGCTCCATGGGCGGCGGGCAGCCCCAGCATTTT.

The genes are TRBV7-9 and TRBJ2-4, with D possibly being TRBD1 or TRBD2 (5 bases each). Germline CDR1 and CDR2: SEHNR and FQNEAQ (reference sequence). V was trimmed by 5 bases and J by 0 bases, leaving 14 bases between them. CDR3 length equals 16 residues. CDR3 in amino acids: CASSPYGGLAKNIQYF. CDR3 DNA sequence: TGTGCCAGCAGCCCGTATGGGGGATTAGCCAAAAACATTCAGTACTTC.

V gene TRBV4-3 combines with J gene TRBJ2-5; possible D gene TRBD2, 5 bases. Germline lookup yields CDR1 LGHNA and CDR2 YSLEER. This CDR3 has 16 residues. Trimming removed 0 bases at V and 5 bases at J, with 16 bases between. CDR3 coding DNA: TGCGCCAGCAGCCAAGATCTTGGAGGATCCCGGGAGACCCAGTACTTC. This gives the protein CASSQDLGGSRETQYF.

This clone showed up just once. The chain employs TRBV2 and TRBJ1-4, with no clear D. The CDR3 is 12 residues long. Germline values: CDR1 SNHLY, CDR2 FYNNEI. V was cut by 6 bases and J by 3 bases, with 5 bases left in between. The CDR3 here is CASRRANEKLFF. The CDR3, as DNA: TGTGCCAGCAGGAGGGCTAATGAAAAACTGTTTTTT.

The V and J genes are TRBV11-2 and TRBJ1-2; D not resolved. Trimming pared 5 bases from V and 2 bases from J, leaving 21 bases between. The CDR3 consists of 17 residues. Germline V gene data show CDR1 as SGHAT and CDR2 as FQNNGV. CDR3 sequence: CASSVPLGPLFNYGYTF. The CDR3 region has the DNA TGTGCCAGCAGCGTGCCCCTCGGGCCCCTTTTCAACTATGGCTACACCTTC.

The chain recombines TRBV11-2 with TRBJ2-1, with 7 nucleotides matching TRBD2. The CDR3 is 18 residues long. The germline CDR1 and CDR2 sequences are SGHAT and FQNNGV. V gave up 3 bases and J gave up 6 bases; unmatched junction bases: 17. The CDR3 is CASSFNPLDELARNEQFF. CDR3 sequence (DNA): TGTGCCAGCAGCTTCAACCCCCTCGACGAACTAGCGCGCAATGAGCAGTTCTTC. Based on the CDR3 plus reference TRBV11-2 and TRBJ2-1, the full variable domain is EAGVAQSPRYKIIEKRQSVAFWCNPISGHATLYWYQQILGQGPKLLIQFQNNGVVDDSQLPKDRFSAERLKGVDSTLKIQPAKLEDSAVYLCASSFNPLDELARNEQFFGPGTRLTVL.

CDR3 sequence: CASSPDVSYEQYF. The CDR3 coding sequence is TGTGCCAGCAGCCCGGACGTTTCCTACGAGCAGTACTTC. The gene calls are TRBV9 and TRBJ2-7; D is ambiguous. V was cut by 4 bases and J by 1 base, with 9 bases left in between. CDR3 length: 13 amino acids. Germline V gene sequence: CDR1 SGDLS, CDR2 YYNGEE.

This rearrangement joins TRBV7-2 to TRBJ2-1; no clear D gene. The V end was cut by 1 base, the J end by 0 bases, with 13 bases between. The CDR3 length is 17 residues. Germline loops: CDR1 SGHTA, CDR2 FQGNSA. The CDR3 bases are TGTGCCAGCAGCTTAGTTCCCCGTGCCAGCTCCTACAATGAGCAGTTCTTC. Translated, it gives CASSLVPRASSYNEQFF.

The CDR3: CASSSEGHYEQYF. For the CDR3, the DNA is TGTGCCAGCAGCTCCGAGGGACACTACGAGCAGTACTTC. The chain carries TRBV5-4 and TRBJ2-7, with D maybe TRBD1 (6 bases). There are 13 residues in the CDR3. Trimming left V 3 bases short and J 3 bases short, with 10 bases between. Per germline, CDR1 SGHNT and CDR2 YYREEE (reference sequence).

This rearrangement joins TRBV5-1 to TRBJ1-3; 7 bases line up with TRBD1. The CDR3 is 14 amino acids. Unmatched junction bases numbered 3, after V lost 4 bases and J lost 2 bases. Germline V gene sequence: CDR1 SGHRS, CDR2 YFSETQ. CDR3 sequence (DNA): TGCGCCAGCAGCCCCGACAGGGCTGGAAACACCATATATTTT. It encodes CASSPDRAGNTIYF.

This clone was detected only once. The V gene is TRBV6-5, the J gene TRBJ2-7, with a possible D match to TRBD2 (6 bases). CDR1 is MNHEY, CDR2 SVGAGI, per germline. This CDR3 has 15 amino acids. The ends were cut back, 4 bases at V and 0 bases at J, with 13 bases in the middle. The CDR3 coding sequence is TGTGCCAGCAGTTCTGTCCCGGGACTCTCCTACGAGCAGTACTTC. As protein: CASSSVPGLSYEQYF.

This clone was seen a few times. This chain connects TRBV30 to TRBJ2-7; 9 bases map to TRBD1. The CDR3 loop spans 13 amino acids. Germline loops: CDR1 GTSNPN, CDR2 SVGIG (reference sequence). As DNA, the CDR3 is TGTGCAACATCAGGGACAGGGTACTACGAGCAGTACTTC. Amino acids: CATSGTGYYEQYF.

This clone was seen once. V is TRBV18 and J is TRBJ2-3, with D hard to call. The CDR3 has 12 residues. The germline CDR1 and CDR2 sequences are KGHSH and LQKENI. Deletions cut 2 bases from V and 4 bases from J, with 4 bases between. CDR3 DNA: TGTGCCAGCTCACCAAAGGCAGATACGCAGTATTTT. Translation gives CASSPKADTQYF.

The V and J genes are TRBV20-1 and TRBJ2-5, with unresolved D. CDR3 length: 10 amino acids. Trimming cost V 6 bases and J 3 bases, with 5 bases left between them. Per germline, CDR1 DFQATT and CDR2 SNEGSKA (reference sequence). The CDR3 loop reads CSAEKETQYF. Written as DNA, the CDR3 is TGCAGTGCAGAAAAAGAGACCCAGTACTTC.

The chain links TRBV7-6 to TRBJ2-5; D remains ambiguous. Germline lookup yields CDR1 SGHVS and CDR2 FNYEAQ. The CDR3 totals 13 residues. The V gene lost 2 bases and the J gene lost 3 bases, with 7 bases spanning the gap. CDR3 in DNA: TGTGCCAGCAGCTTAAGGCTGGAAGAGACCCAGTACTTC. It specifies CASSLRLEETQYF. Drawing the rest from reference TRBV7-6 and TRBJ2-5, the complete variable domain is GAGVSQSPRYKVTKRGQDVALRCDPISGHVSLYWYRQALGQGPEFLTYFNYEAQQDKSGLPNDRFSAERPEGSISTLTIQRTEQRDSAMYRCASSLRLEETQYFGPGTRLLVL.

This chain joins TRBV9 and TRBJ2-1; D uncertain. The ends were cut back, 3 bases at V and 4 bases at J, with 11 bases in the middle. CDR1 SGDLS and CDR2 YYNGEE come from the germline V gene. This CDR3 region has 14 residues. The CDR3 reads CASSALTGYNEQFF. CDR3 nucleotides: TGTGCCAGCAGCGCACTCACGGGTTACAATGAGCAGTTCTTC.

The rearrangement joins TRBV28 to TRBJ2-4, with 9 bases aligning to TRBD1. Germline V gene lookup returns CDR1 MDHEN and CDR2 SYDVKM. The J segment lost 3 bases and the V segment lost 3 bases, leaving 18 bases of the junction unmatched. The CDR3 has 20 residues. CDR3 region: CASSFTGGAFGGGGKNIQYF. The CDR3 coding sequence is TGTGCCAGCAGTTTTACAGGGGGCGCCTTCGGGGGCGGAGGCAAAAACATTCAGTACTTC.

This chain connects TRBV28 to TRBJ2-5; no clear D gene. The germline CDR1 and CDR2 sequences are MDHEN and SYDVKM. The V end lost 2 bases, the J end lost 4 bases, and 8 bases lay between the germline ends. The CDR3 has 13 residues. CDR3 loop: CASSLTPGETQYF. CDR3 DNA: TGTGCCAGCAGTTTAACCCCGGGAGAGACCCAGTACTTC.

J is TRBJ2-7 and V is TRBV27; 7 bases map to TRBD2. The J segment lost 4 bases and the V segment lost 2 bases, leaving 5 bases of the junction unmatched. Germline V gene data show CDR1 as MNHEY and CDR2 as SMNVEV (reference sequence). CDR3 size: 14 residues. The CDR3 region has the DNA TGTGCCAGCAGTTTAGGCGGGAGTAGGTACGAGCAGTACTTC. Its protein is CASSLGGSRYEQYF.

The chain is built from TRBV4-3 and TRBJ2-5; D uncertain. The V end was cut by 0 bases, the J end by 3 bases, with 8 bases between. CDR3 length: 14 residues. CDR1 and CDR2 from the germline V gene are LGHNA and YSLEER. Here the CDR3 DNA reads TGCGCCAGCAGCCAAGACTTTACCGAAGAGACCCAGTACTTC. Protein: CASSQDFTEETQYF.

The V gene is TRBV2, the J gene TRBJ2-1; TRBD1 is a possible D gene (6 bases). Germline V CDR1 and CDR2: SNHLY, FYNNEI. The V gene lost 1 base and the J gene lost 7 bases, with 14 bases spanning the gap. This CDR3 region has 15 residues. In DNA form, the CDR3 reads TGTGCCAGCAGTGAAGGGACAGCCAAGATTAATGAGCAGTTCTTC. Its translation: CASSEGTAKINEQFF.

V and J are TRBV7-2 and TRBJ2-5; D ambiguous. The V gene's germline CDR1 is SGHTA and CDR2 FQGNSA. Trimming stripped 6 bases from V and 5 bases from J, with 16 bases between. This CDR3 is 14 amino acids long. CDR3 region: CASSSSGTRETQYF. The CDR3 DNA follows: TGTGCCAGCAGTTCTTCAGGCACGCGGGAGACCCAGTACTTC.

The CDR3 DNA sequence: TGTGCCAGCAGCGCAAGAGGGACAGGGGAGGCTGAAAAACTGTTTTTT. Translated: CASSARGTGEAEKLFF. This rearrangement joins TRBV9 to TRBJ1-4; 10 bases fit TRBD1. With V trimmed by 3 bases and J by 7 bases, 9 bases remained unmatched. The length of the CDR3 is 16 residues. Germline V gene data show CDR1 as SGDLS and CDR2 as YYNGEE.

This chain joins TRBV2 and TRBJ2-7; 10 bases are a match to TRBD1. After removal of 7 bases from V and 3 bases from J, the junction contained 3 bases not matched to a gene. Per germline, CDR1 SNHLY and CDR2 FYNNEI. The CDR3 length is 13 residues. Here the CDR3 DNA reads TGTGCCAGCACCCGGGACAGGGGCTACGAGCAGTACTTC. Residues: CASTRDRGYEQYF.

This chain connects TRBV25-1 to TRBJ2-3; D is ambiguous. Germline CDR1 reads MGHDK; CDR2 reads SYGVNS. Trimming pared 4 bases from V and 4 bases from J, leaving 15 bases between. This CDR3 comprises 15 residues. The CDR3 DNA reads TGTGCCAGCAGTGGGAAGGCAGGCCTTGCAGATACGCAGTATTTT. This translates into CASSGKAGLADTQYF.

The CDR3 nucleotides read TGTGCCAGCAGCTTATATCGGGACTCCTACAATGAGCAGTTCTTC. It is translated as CASSLYRDSYNEQFF. The chain links TRBV7-3 to TRBJ2-1; a possible D gene is TRBD2 (5 bases). The CDR3 is made up of 15 amino acids. CDR1 is SGHTA, CDR2 FQGTGA, per germline. Between the trimmed V and J ends, which lost 2 bases and 0 bases, there was a span of 8 bases.

This clone was seen only once. V and J are TRBV15 and TRBJ1-1; 9 bases match TRBD1. From germline, CDR1 is LNHNV and CDR2 YYDKDF (reference sequence). V was clipped by 7 bases and J by 1 base; unmatched bases: 4. The CDR3 totals 14 residues. This CDR3 reads CATTRDRANTEAFF. CDR3 DNA: TGTGCCACCACCCGGGACAGGGCGAACACTGAAGCTTTCTTT.

About this clone itself: This specimen includes other DNA sequences encoding the same CDR3. The chain's CDR3 is CASSLPREGANTGELFF. CDR3 sequence (DNA): TGTGCCAGCAGCTTGCCGCGAGAGGGCGCGAACACCGGGGAGCTGTTTTTT. The chain joins TRBV5-8 to TRBJ2-2, with TRBD2 as a possible D gene (5 bases). Looked up from germline, CDR1 is SGHTS and CDR2 is YDEGEE. Trimming stripped 1 base from V and 0 bases from J, with 13 bases between. CDR3 length: 17 residues.

J is TRBJ1-1 and V is TRBV6-5; the D is unclear. Trimming removed 8 bases from V and 7 bases from J, with 8 bases in between. Per germline, CDR1 MNHEY and CDR2 SVGAGI. This CDR3 is built from 10 residues. The CDR3 sequence is CASGRNEAFF. The CDR3 region has the DNA TGTGCCAGCGGGCGGAATGAAGCTTTCTTT.